The 2 T cell receptor beta chains presented below share a single source sample, sequenced in a study of cytomegalovirus exposure and HLA in healthy donors (dated by TCRdb to the late 2010s). Library preparation employed the immunoSEQ multiplex PCR assay. A mixture of 60 forward primers for TCR Vbeta segments and 13 reverse primers for TCR Jbeta segments was used in the multiplex PCR. In its TCRdb copy, this immuneACCESS table keeps in-frame sequences only and misses some clones. Where compared with another copy, unresolved V genes explain less than half of these, and the others have no known cause. The sample table lists 150,000 to 200,000 clones, 60% to 80% of them with a count of one. 6.3% of the sample is held by the ten biggest clonotypes. Source material: PBMCs. The source is a man in his forties in good health and CMV-seropositive.

The chain combines TRBV5-1 with TRBJ2-1, with 15 bases identical to TRBD2. This CDR3 comprises 14 residues. The germline gives CDR1 SGHRS, CDR2 YFSETQ. V shed 0 bases, J shed 16 bases, and the junction held 5 bases outside the gene matches. The CDR3: CASSLEGTSGRRFF. The CDR3 nucleotides read TGCGCCAGCAGCTTGGAAGGGACTAGCGGGAGGCGCTTCTTC.

This chain links TRBV27 with TRBJ2-1, with TRBD2 identical over 8 bases. This CDR3 comprises 16 residues. Germline CDR1 and CDR2: MNHEY and SMNVEV (reference sequence). V dropped 3 bases and J dropped 3; count of bases not matched to a gene: 7. Here the CDR3 reads CASSLITGGYYNEQFF. The CDR3 coding sequence is TGTGCCAGCAGTTTGATTACGGGAGGGTACTACAATGAGCAGTTCTTC.